The TCR beta chain under discussion was sequenced for a study of blood T cell repertoires in COVID-19. Study at large: Italy, Spain and the United States were the sources of the convalescent and acute COVID-19 samples. Sample material is recorded as cDNA or gDNA derived from T cells, B-cell-depleted T cells, or PBMCs.

The CDR3 loop spans 14 amino acids. The V and J ends lost 1 base and 7 bases respectively, with 13 bases between them. Germline CDR1 SQVTM, CDR2 ANQGSEA. Authors' processing steps: Reference gene primer amplification yielded estimated nucleated cell counts. The assay was immunoSEQ multiplex PCR, and TCRdb's table has in-frame clones only and misses some. From that table come the V and J calls and clone size; the DNA was used to work out D and trimming. The table records just under 350,000 clones, approximately 89% of them present only once. The sequence derives from a young woman who had recovered from COVID-19. The source material was peripheral blood. This chain links TRBV29-1 with TRBJ1-4, with a tentative D call TRBD1 (5 bases). The CDR3 loop is CSVEVAGQGEKLFF. CDR3 nucleotides: TGCAGCGTTGAAGTCGCAGGGCAAGGTGAAAAACTGTTTTTT. Variable domain in full (rest from reference TRBV29-1 and TRBJ1-4): SAVISQKPSRDICQRGTSLTIQCQVDSQVTMMFWYRQQPGQSLTLIATANQGSEATYESGFVIDKFPISRPNLTFSTLTVSNMSPEDSSIYLCSVEVAGQGEKLFFGSGTQLSVL.